This section outlines one T cell receptor beta chain sequence together with its context. Its antigen is still unknown. Sequencing was performed with immunoSEQ multiplex PCR; in TCRdb, only in-frame clones are kept and a portion is missing. The repertoire consists of more than 2 million clones, with 85% to 95% occurring once and the leading ten covering more than 0.1%. Per germline, CDR1 SGHTA and CDR2 FQGNSA. Trimming at V came to 1 base and at J to 0 bases, leaving 6 bases not matched to a gene. The CDR3 runs 16 residues. This record comes from a study of shared clonotypes between healthy human individuals. Study-wide background: Three plates each covered CD4 naive and memory; CD8 naive two, CD8 memory one.

General study findings and limits: Sharing of clonotypes among donors was expected to vary with sequencing depth. In general, naive subsets displayed greater estimated richness than memory subsets did. Tissues were not sampled, only blood, and their repertoires likely differ.

Material: naive CD4+ T cells sorted from blood. Subset defined: CD45RA+ positively selected. The chain uses TRBV7-2 and TRBJ2-7, with 7 bases identical to TRBD2. This receptor was identified in a young man in good health. CDR3: CASSLEPGRGSYEQYF. In nucleotides, the CDR3 is TGTGCCAGCAGCTTAGAGCCAGGGAGGGGCTCCTACGAGCAGTACTTC.